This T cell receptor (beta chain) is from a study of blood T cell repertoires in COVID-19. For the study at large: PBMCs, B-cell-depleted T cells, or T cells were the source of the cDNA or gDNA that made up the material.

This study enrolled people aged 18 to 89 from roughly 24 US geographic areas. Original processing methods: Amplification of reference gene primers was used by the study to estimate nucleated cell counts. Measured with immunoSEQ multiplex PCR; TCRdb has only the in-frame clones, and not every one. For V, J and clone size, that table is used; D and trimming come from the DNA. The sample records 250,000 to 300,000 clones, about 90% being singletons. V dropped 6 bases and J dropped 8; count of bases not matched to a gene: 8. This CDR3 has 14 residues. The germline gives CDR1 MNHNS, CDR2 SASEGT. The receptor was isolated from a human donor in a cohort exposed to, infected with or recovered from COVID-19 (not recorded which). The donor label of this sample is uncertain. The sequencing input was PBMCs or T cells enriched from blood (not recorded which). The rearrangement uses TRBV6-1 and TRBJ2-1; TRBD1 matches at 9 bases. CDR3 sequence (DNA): TGTGCCAGCAGCCCCGGGACAGGGAGCGATGAGCAGTTCTTC. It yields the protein CASSPGTGSDEQFF.